This T cell receptor (beta chain) stems from a study of cytomegalovirus exposure and HLA in healthy donors. Points on this clone: Its matching antigen is unknown.

The PCR contained 60 Vbeta and 13 Jbeta primers. Method: immunoSEQ multiplex PCR; TCRdb's copy keeps in-frame clones and lacks some. This repertoire shows 150,000 to 200,000 clones, around 84% found once; its top ten account for 2% to 2.5%. Findings and limits, study-wide: The study flagged some 170 TCR beta chains as cytomegalovirus-associated. Previous analysis showed most TCR beta V segments were productive about 87% or about 30% of the time.

Germline CDR1 and CDR2: SNHLY and FYNNEI. The CDR3 runs 14 residues. V shed 8 bases and J 11 bases; nucleotides not matched to a gene: 15. Specimen: PBMCs. The V gene is TRBV2, the J gene TRBJ2-1; TRBD2 aligns across 7 bases. The sequence was obtained from a man aged 18 to 29 in good health and CMV-seropositive. Written as DNA, the CDR3 is TGTGCCAGCGTGGTGGGGGGGACCAGTTCTAAGCAGTTCTTC. Protein product: CASVVGGTSSKQFF.